Below, 5 T cell receptor beta chains from the same sample are listed, as sequenced in a study of response to subunit inactivated influenza vaccine (dated 2018 in TCRdb). The library came from RT-PCR. Sequencer: Illumina HiSeq 2500. TCRdb took the public reads, trimmed them with fastp at Q25, ran MiXCR for clone calling and kept in-frame beta chains. Records with the same CDR3 protein are collapsed into one entry carrying the most frequent genes and DNA. This sample lists about 540,000 distinct CDR3 sequences; approximately 22% were detected once. Of the sample, around 2.8% falls within the top ten clones. This same sample was also part of a study on T cells expressing NK-cell markers. Looking at the second paper: The TCR beta cDNA libraries were made using 5'RACE template switching, a step that added both a universal primer site and unique molecular identifiers.

Here the sequenced sample was CD4+ T cells sorted from PBMCs, taken less than 13 days after vaccination. The receptors derive from a man aged 45-65 years who received an inactivated influenza vaccine. Donor details come from another sample of the same person, matched by shared clones.

This clonotype was counted only a few times. The rearrangement joins TRBV6-2 or TRBV6-3 to TRBJ2-3; 9 bases map to TRBD1. V lost 6 bases, J lost 10 bases, and 5 bases stayed unmatched. Germline CDR1 is MNHEY and CDR2 is SVGEGT. The CDR3 consists of 12 residues. For the CDR3, the DNA is TGTGCCAGCAGACCGGGACAGGGCGCGCAGTATTTT. This sequence encodes CASRPGQGAQYF.

In its sample, this clonotype was seen a few times. The chain recombines TRBV5-5 with TRBJ1-5; D uncertain. V was shortened by 3 bases and J by 5 bases, with 15 bases between the two germline ends. The germline gives CDR1 SGHKS, CDR2 YYEKEE (reference sequence). CDR3 length equals 15 residues. The CDR3 here is CASSWDSQGYQPQHF. CDR3 bases: TGTGCCAGCAGCTGGGATTCCCAAGGGTATCAGCCCCAGCATTTT. The complete variable domain, with remaining parts taken from reference TRBV5-5 and TRBJ1-5, reads DAGVTQSPTHLIKTRGQQVTLRCSPISGHKSVSWYQQVLGQGPQFIFQYYEKEERGRGNFPDRFSARQFPNYSSELNVNALLLGDSALYLCASSWDSQGYQPQHFGDGTRLSIL.

The gene calls are TRBV4-1 and TRBJ2-5; perhaps TRBD2 as D (6 bases). The CDR3 extends over 15 amino acids. CDR1 and CDR2 (germline): MGHRA, YSYEKL. The V end was cut by 2 bases, the J end by 2 bases, with 12 bases between. The CDR3 loop is CASSQIGAGQETQYF. The CDR3 region has the DNA TGCGCCAGCAGCCAAATCGGGGCGGGACAAGAGACCCAGTACTTC.

This clonotype was detected only a few times. The V call is TRBV5-1, the J call TRBJ1-1; D not certain. The V gene lost 0 bases and the J gene lost 6 bases, with 15 bases spanning the gap. The germline gives CDR1 SGHRS, CDR2 YFSETQ. The CDR3 is made up of 15 amino acids. CDR3 amino acids: CASSLAGRSSAEAFF. CDR3 bases: TGCGCCAGCAGCTTGGCAGGACGGTCGAGCGCTGAAGCTTTCTTT.

This clonotype was detected only a few times. The chain carries TRBV28 and TRBJ2-7; D perhaps matches TRBD2 (5 bases). With 7 bases removed from V and 3 bases from J, the gap between germline ends came to 16 bases. From germline, CDR1 is MDHEN and CDR2 SYDVKM. This CDR3 contains 14 residues. The CDR3 reads CASTLMGANYEQYF. For the CDR3, the DNA is TGTGCCAGCACCCTAATGGGAGCCAACTACGAGCAGTACTTC.